Presented here are 3 T cell receptor beta chains from one specimen sequenced in a study of T-cell memory formation after mild COVID-19. TCRdb ran MiXCR on the 5' RACE reads and lists one entry per CDR3 protein. The repertoire holds about 430,000 distinct CDR3 sequences, 20% to 25% seen once, with around 8.1% in the top ten. Sequences were obtained from PBMCs or a T cell subset sorted from them (not recorded which). The source of these receptors is an adult woman who had mild COVID-19 (a few samples of this study predate the infection). Cell type and time point are not known.

This clonotype was seen more than once but under ten times. The chain has TRBV7-9 and TRBJ1-4, with no clear D. Germline V CDR1 and CDR2: SEHNR, FQNEAQ (reference sequence). The CDR3 consists of 16 residues. V lost 4 bases and J 0 bases, leaving 12 bases between the germline ends. CDR3 protein: CASSYRPGATNEKLFF. The CDR3, as DNA: TGTGCCAGCAGCTACCGACCGGGTGCAACTAATGAAAAACTGTTTTTT.

The rearrangement links TRBV24-1 to TRBJ2-7, with no clear D. Trimming pared 0 bases from V and 11 bases from J, leaving 10 bases between. CDR1 is KGHDR and CDR2 is SFDVKD in the germline V gene. This CDR3 contains 12 residues. The CDR3 DNA is TGTGCCACCAGTGATTTGGACGGTAAGGAGTACTTC. The encoded protein is CATSDLDGKEYF.

This clonotype was detected a few times. The gene calls are TRBV7-2 and TRBJ2-3, with 8 positions matching TRBD1. Losses at the gene ends were 4 bases for V and 1 base for J; bases not matched to a gene: 7. The CDR3 spans 16 residues. Germline assignment: CDR1 SGHTA and CDR2 FQGNSA. In nucleotides, the CDR3 is TGTGCCAGCAGCTACCAGGGGGCGAGTGGCACAGATACGCAGTATTTT. It yields the protein CASSYQGASGTDTQYF.